Below are 22 T cell receptor beta chains sequenced from a single sample in a study of blood T cell repertoires in COVID-19. Clones were sequenced by immunoSEQ multiplex PCR, and TCRdb holds only the in-frame ones, with some missing. The data contain 70,000 to 100,000 clones, 82% of them singletons. The material sequenced was peripheral blood. These receptors originate from a man aged 50 or older with active or convalescent COVID-19.

This chain uses TRBV15 with TRBJ1-3; D possibly corresponds to TRBD1 (5 bases). Germline V gene data show CDR1 as LNHNV and CDR2 as YYDKDF (reference sequence). There are 16 residues in the CDR3. Trimming shortened V by 0 bases and J by 4 bases, and 13 bases separated the two germline ends. The CDR3 nucleotides are TGTGCCACCAGCAGAGAGGCGGGGGTAGGAGGAAACACCATATATTTT. It codes for CATSREAGVGGNTIYF.

The V call is TRBV4-1, the J call TRBJ2-2; 8 positions agree with TRBD2. V shed 4 bases, J shed 3 bases, and the junction held 7 bases outside the gene matches. The CDR3 length is 16 residues. From germline, CDR1 is MGHRA and CDR2 YSYEKL. The CDR3 sequence is CASSRVAGGDTGELFF. As DNA, the CDR3 is TGCGCCAGCAGCCGAGTGGCGGGGGGTGACACCGGGGAGCTGTTTTTT.

V is TRBV2 and J is TRBJ2-3, with 9 bases fitting TRBD2. The germline CDR1 and CDR2 sequences are SNHLY and FYNNEI. Trimming cost V 8 bases and J 3 bases; bases outside gene matches: 9. The CDR3 has 15 residues. CDR3 protein: CASRPGLAGTDTQYF. CDR3 nucleotides: TGTGCCAGCCGTCCGGGGCTAGCGGGGACAGATACGCAGTATTTT.

The chain links TRBV18 to TRBJ2-3; 10 bases agree with TRBD1. Germline assignment: CDR1 KGHSH and CDR2 LQKENI. The trim removed 3 bases at V and 3 bases at J, leaving 0 bases unmatched. The CDR3 runs to 14 residues. The DNA of the CDR3 is TGTGCCAGCTCACCGGGACAGGGGACAGATACGCAGTATTTT. It encodes CASSPGQGTDTQYF.

V and J are TRBV28 and TRBJ1-3; D ambiguous. V was trimmed by 7 bases and J by 4 bases, leaving 11 bases between them. This CDR3 is built from 13 residues. CDR1 and CDR2 (germline): MDHEN, SYDVKM. CDR3 residues: CASIRVAGNTIYF. CDR3 DNA sequence: TGTGCCAGCATTCGGGTTGCCGGAAACACCATATATTTT.

The V gene is TRBV19, the J gene TRBJ1-4, with 9 bases matching TRBD1. CDR1 is LNHDA, CDR2 SQIVND, per germline (reference sequence). There are 15 residues in the CDR3. After removal of 3 bases from V and 7 bases from J, the junction contained 6 bases not matched to a gene. CDR3 nucleotide sequence: TGTGCCAGTAGTATGGGGACAGGGTTGGGTGAAAAACTGTTTTTT. Translation gives CASSMGTGLGEKLFF.

V usage is TRBV18 and J usage is TRBJ1-1, with TRBD1 as a possible D gene (6 bases). This CDR3 region has 14 residues. Trimming shortened V by 0 bases and J by 4 bases, and 9 bases separated the two germline ends. CDR1 is KGHSH and CDR2 is LQKENI in the germline V gene. In DNA, the CDR3 is TGTGCCAGCTCACCACCCCCACAGGGCACTGAAGCTTTCTTT. As protein: CASSPPPQGTEAFF. Variable domain in full (rest from reference TRBV18 and TRBJ1-1): NAGVMQNPRHLVRRRGQEARLRCSPMKGHSHVYWYRQLPEEGLKFMVYLQKENIIDESGMPKERFSAEFPKEGPSILRIQQVVRGDSAAYFCASSPPPQGTEAFFGQGTRLTVV.

In this sample, this clone turned up a few times. The rearrangement joins TRBV29-1 to TRBJ2-7; a possible D gene is TRBD2 (5 bases). The germline V gene encodes CDR1 SQVTM and CDR2 ANQGSEA. There are 13 residues in the CDR3. V was clipped by 4 bases and J by 5 bases, with 15 bases between them. In nucleotides, the CDR3 is TGCAGCGTTGGCCTCCCTCTAGCCCACGAGCAGTACTTC. It specifies CSVGLPLAHEQYF.

V and J are TRBV6-1 and TRBJ1-1; the D is unclear. V was pared by 2 bases and J by 8 bases, with 12 bases between. In germline, CDR1 is MNHNS, CDR2 SASEGT. This CDR3 region has 13 residues. Here the CDR3 reads CASSESGEAEAFF. CDR3 nucleotide sequence: TGTGCCAGCAGTGAAAGTGGGGAGGCGGAAGCTTTCTTT.

The chain joins TRBV7-2 to TRBJ1-4; possible D gene TRBD1, 5 bases. V shed 4 bases and J shed 4 bases, with 19 bases lying between them. The CDR3 contains 17 residues. Germline V gene sequence: CDR1 SGHTA, CDR2 FQGNSA. The CDR3 DNA reads as TGTGCCAGCAGCTACACGCCGTTGGCGGGGGATAATGAAAAACTGTTTTTT. This encodes CASSYTPLAGDNEKLFF.

This rearrangement joins TRBV30 to TRBJ1-6, with 9 bases that match TRBD1. Germline assignment: CDR1 GTSNPN and CDR2 SVGIG (reference sequence). This CDR3 is 15 amino acids long. J lost 9 bases, V lost 0 bases, and 6 bases had no gene match. CDR3 sequence: CAWSVPRDRVSPLHF. The CDR3 DNA sequence: TGTGCCTGGAGTGTACCCCGGGACAGGGTTTCACCCCTCCACTTT.

The J gene is TRBJ2-3, the V gene TRBV19; 14 bases fit TRBD2. With 7 bases clipped from V and 1 base from J, the junction kept 22 bases outside the gene matches. The V gene's germline CDR1 is LNHDA and CDR2 SQIVND (reference sequence). This CDR3 spans 22 amino acids. The CDR3 DNA reads as TGTGCCAGTACCAGGAGCGCCCAGACTAGCGGGGGGGCCAGATTTGGCACAGATACGCAGTATTTT. Amino acids: CASTRSAQTSGGARFGTDTQYF.

J is TRBJ1-5 and V is TRBV7-2, with 7 bases that match TRBD1. CDR1 SGHTA and CDR2 FQGNSA come from the germline V gene. V shed 1 base, J shed 5 bases, and the junction held 11 bases outside the gene matches. This CDR3 comprises 17 residues. CDR3: CASSLVWLQGRYQPQHF. The CDR3, as DNA: TGTGCCAGCAGCTTAGTATGGCTACAGGGGCGTTATCAGCCCCAGCATTTT.

This clone was seen once. The CDR3 sequence is CASRGQGKETQYF. CDR3 sequence (DNA): TGTGCCAGCAGAGGACAGGGGAAGGAGACCCAGTACTTC. The J gene is TRBJ2-5, the V gene TRBV12-3 or TRBV12-4, with TRBD1 identical over 9 bases. This CDR3 is 13 amino acids long. Trimming at V came to 6 bases and at J to 5 bases, leaving 4 bases not matched to a gene.

This clone was observed a handful of times. The chain employs TRBV5-1 and TRBJ2-5, with D possibly TRBD2 on 5 matching bases. Trimming left V 5 bases short and J 7 bases short, with 15 bases between. Germline CDR1 and CDR2: SGHRS and YFSETQ. The CDR3 runs 13 residues. CDR3 nucleotide sequence: TGCGCCAGCAGGGTGGACGACCTAGCGACCCAGTACTTC. Translating it yields CASRVDDLATQYF.

V is TRBV2 and J is TRBJ2-7; D might be TRBD1 (5 bases). Germline V gives CDR1 SNHLY, CDR2 FYNNEI. The CDR3 extends over 13 amino acids. V lost 1 base and J 9 bases, leaving 13 bases between the germline ends. CDR3 amino acids: CASSEGFRATQYV. The CDR3 nucleotides are TGTGCCAGCAGTGAAGGGTTCAGGGCAACGCAGTACGTC.

The rearrangement joins TRBV10-1 to TRBJ2-5; a possible D gene is TRBD2 (5 bases). V lost 2 bases, J lost 7 bases, and 8 bases lay in between. Germline CDR1 WNHNN, CDR2 SYGVQD (reference sequence). This CDR3 comprises 12 residues. The CDR3 coding sequence is TGCGCCAGCAGTGAGAATCGGGGGACCCAGTACTTC. This translates into CASSENRGTQYF.

The chain recombines TRBV5-1 with TRBJ1-5; 8 nucleotides match TRBD1. Germline trimming cut 0 bases from V and 7 bases from J; bases unmatched to any gene: 6. The CDR3 covers 15 residues. Per the germline V gene, CDR1 is SGHRS and CDR2 is YFSETQ. CDR3 in DNA: TGCGCCAGCAGCTTGGGCGGACAGGGTTGGCAGCCCCAGCATTTT. It encodes CASSLGGQGWQPQHF.

The chain carries TRBV2 and TRBJ1-3; D is undetermined. From germline, CDR1 is SNHLY and CDR2 FYNNEI. The V gene lost 2 bases and the J gene lost 2 bases, with 7 bases spanning the gap. CDR3 length equals 14 residues. The CDR3 DNA reads TGTGCCAGCAGTGAATCCGGGGCTGGAAACACCATATATTTT. It codes for CASSESGAGNTIYF.

This chain links TRBV3-1 (or the pseudogene TRBV3-2) with TRBJ1-1, with TRBD1 matching 9 bases. This CDR3 is 15 amino acids long. Germline V lookup: CDR1 LGHDT, CDR2 YNNKEL (reference sequence). J lost 5 bases, V lost 4 bases, and 8 bases had no gene match. The CDR3 loop is CASSPIDRGRTEAFF. For the CDR3, the DNA is TGTGCCAGCAGCCCCATCGACAGGGGGAGGACTGAAGCTTTCTTT.

The chain combines TRBV6-6 with TRBJ1-1; D call uncertain. Per germline, CDR1 MNHNY and CDR2 SVGAGI (reference sequence). The CDR3 contains 11 residues. Trimming stripped 5 bases from V and 6 bases from J, with 7 bases between. In DNA form, the CDR3 reads TGTGCCAGCAGTCGACCGGCTGAAGCTTTCTTT. It is translated as CASSRPAEAFF.

This chain connects TRBV5-1 to TRBJ2-3; D is possibly TRBD2 (5 bases). Germline V CDR1 and CDR2: SGHRS, YFSETQ. V lost 2 bases and J 2 bases, leaving 9 bases between the germline ends. The CDR3 extends over 14 amino acids. Here the CDR3 reads CASSFGEFTDTQYF. The CDR3 nucleotides read TGCGCCAGCAGCTTCGGGGAATTCACAGATACGCAGTATTTT.